The clone carrying this T cell receptor (beta chain) was seen a handful of times. CDR1 SGHTA and CDR2 FQGNSA come from the germline V gene. This CDR3 spans 15 amino acids. V was trimmed by 2 bases and J by 6 bases, leaving 11 bases between them. This specimen belongs to a study of blood T cells in healthy people across ages. The authors ran a second PCR of about 6 to 11 cycles using a sample-barcoded 5' primer and a J-beta primer mix. TCRdb independently ran MiXCR on the 5' RACE reads; one entry per CDR3 protein. The table records about 1 million distinct CDR3 sequences, under 30% of them present only once. The same sample was also used in a study of T cells of mothers and their children.

This chain connects TRBV7-2 to TRBJ1-6, with TRBD1 as a possible D gene (5 bases). This sequence was found in a girl aged 2-15 years in good health. The specimen was blood. The DNA for the CDR3 is TGTGCCAGCAGCTTAAGTACGACAGCTAATTCACCCCTCCACTTT. Its translation: CASSLSTTANSPLHF. Variable domain in full (rest from reference TRBV7-2 and TRBJ1-6): GAGVSQSPSNKVTEKGKDVELRCDPISGHTALYWYRQSLGQGLEFLIYFQGNSAPDKSGLPSDRFSAERTGGSVSTLTIQRTQQEDSAVYLCASSLSTTANSPLHFGNGTRLTVT.